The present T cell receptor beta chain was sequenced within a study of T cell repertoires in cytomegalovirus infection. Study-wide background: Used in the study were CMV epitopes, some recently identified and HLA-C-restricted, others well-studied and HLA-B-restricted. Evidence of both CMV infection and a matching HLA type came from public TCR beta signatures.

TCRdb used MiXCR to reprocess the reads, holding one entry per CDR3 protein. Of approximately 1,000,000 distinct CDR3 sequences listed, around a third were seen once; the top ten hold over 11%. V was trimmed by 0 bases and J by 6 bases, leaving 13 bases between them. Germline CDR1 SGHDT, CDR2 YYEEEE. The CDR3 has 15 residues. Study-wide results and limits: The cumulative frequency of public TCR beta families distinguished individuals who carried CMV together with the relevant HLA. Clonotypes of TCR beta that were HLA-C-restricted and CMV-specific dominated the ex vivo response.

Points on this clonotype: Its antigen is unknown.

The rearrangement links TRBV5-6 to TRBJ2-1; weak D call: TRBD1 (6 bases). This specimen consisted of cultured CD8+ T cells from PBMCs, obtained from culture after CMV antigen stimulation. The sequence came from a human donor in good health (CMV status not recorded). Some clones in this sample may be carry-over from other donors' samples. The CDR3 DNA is TGTGCCAGCAGCTTGGGTCGGGACAAAATCAATGAGCAGTTCTTC. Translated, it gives CASSLGRDKINEQFF. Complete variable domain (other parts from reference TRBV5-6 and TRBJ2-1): DAGVTQSPTHLIKTRGQQVTLRCSPKSGHDTVSWYQQALGQGPQFIFQYYEEEERQRGNFPDRFSGHQFPNYSSELNVNALLLGDSALYLCASSLGRDKINEQFFGPGTRLTVL.